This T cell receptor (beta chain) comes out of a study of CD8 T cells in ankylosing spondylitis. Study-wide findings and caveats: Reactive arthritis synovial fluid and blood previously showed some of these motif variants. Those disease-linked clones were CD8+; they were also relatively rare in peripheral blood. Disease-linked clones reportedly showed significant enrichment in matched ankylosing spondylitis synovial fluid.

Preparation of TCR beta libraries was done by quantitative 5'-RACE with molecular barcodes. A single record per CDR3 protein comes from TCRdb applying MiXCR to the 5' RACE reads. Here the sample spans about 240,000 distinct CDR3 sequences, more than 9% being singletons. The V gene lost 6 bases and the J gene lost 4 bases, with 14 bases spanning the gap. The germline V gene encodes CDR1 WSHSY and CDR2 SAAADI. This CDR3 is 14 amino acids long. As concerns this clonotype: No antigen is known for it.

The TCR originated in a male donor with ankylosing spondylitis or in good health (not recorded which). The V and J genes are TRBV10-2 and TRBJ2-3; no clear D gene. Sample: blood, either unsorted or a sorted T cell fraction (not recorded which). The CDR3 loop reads CASRNVGRADTQYF. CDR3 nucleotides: TGCGCCAGCAGGAACGTAGGGCGTGCAGATACGCAGTATTTT.